This T cell receptor (beta chain) is drawn from a study of cytomegalovirus exposure and HLA in healthy donors. The study, taken as a whole, reports: A few of the chains that were CMV-associated were confirmed in vitro to be specific for CMV antigens.

V gave up 2 bases and J gave up 5 bases; unmatched junction bases: 7. This CDR3 spans 15 amino acids. Germline values: CDR1 ENHRY, CDR2 SYGVKD. A remark on this clone: Its antigen remains unidentified.

The PCR used 60 Vbeta and 13 Jbeta primers. Libraries were prepared by immunoSEQ multiplex PCR; TCRdb keeps only in-frame clonotypes and omits some of them. This table holds 100,000 to 150,000 clones, around 80% found once. The sequence came from a woman aged 45 to 65 in good health and CMV-seropositive. The J gene is TRBJ1-1, the V gene TRBV10-3; 8 bases align to TRBD1. The sequenced sample was PBMCs. CDR3 region: CAISEPQGGRTEAFF. In DNA form, the CDR3 reads TGTGCCATCAGTGAGCCACAGGGGGGACGGACTGAAGCTTTCTTT.